Sequencing of this T cell receptor (beta chain) was carried out in a study of cytomegalovirus exposure and HLA in healthy donors. Whole-study results and caveats: CMV serostatus was the sole immune exposure data available. The study assumed roughly uniform donor sequencing depth for presence/absence analyses. The study reported that TCR beta sequences accurately predicted HLA-A and HLA-B alleles in most subjects.

Details on this clone: Its antigen is undetermined.

This PCR relied on a set of 60 Vbeta primers and 13 Jbeta primers. Clones were sequenced by immunoSEQ multiplex PCR, and TCRdb holds only the in-frame ones, with some missing. Of about 200,000 clones listed, approximately 86% are singletons. Germline V CDR1 and CDR2: SGHKS, YYEKEE (reference sequence). V was trimmed by 5 bases and J by 3 bases, leaving 21 bases between them. This CDR3 comprises 16 residues. The sequence was obtained from a woman aged 25 to 39 in good health and CMV-seronegative. The gene calls are TRBV5-5 and TRBJ2-7; no reliable D call. Sequencing used PBMCs. The CDR3 nucleotides are TGTGCCAGCAGAATTGGGTACTCAGCGAGAGACTACGAGCAGTACTTC. Its translation: CASRIGYSARDYEQYF.